The rows below give T cell receptor beta chains drawn from one sample of a study of breast tumors, draining lymph nodes, adjacent tissues. From the multiplex PCR reads, TCRdb called clonotypes with MiXCR, one entry per CDR3 protein. The sample lists about 14,000 distinct CDR3 sequences; around three fifths were seen once. Sequenced input: tumor-adjacent breast tissue. Receptors were obtained from a female donor with breast cancer. Some clones in this sample may be carry-over from other donors' samples. Each CDR3 is given without its conserved first and last residue. Each record gives: CDR3 protein, V gene, J gene.

ASSLFITTNEKLF,TRBV12-3/TRBV12-4,TRBJ1-4
ATSRVMGGYYGYT,TRBV15,TRBJ1-2
SVLAEPTDTQY,TRBV29-1,TRBJ2-3
ASSSYSNQPQH,TRBV7-2,TRBJ1-5
AVKGDPNTEAF,TRBV10-3,TRBJ1-1
SVAVNEQF,TRBV29-1,TRBJ2-1
ASSHASGSYEQY,TRBV6-2/TRBV6-3,TRBJ2-7
AISRGGDTGELF,TRBV10-3,TRBJ2-2
SANAAGAGEQY,TRBV29-1,TRBJ2-7
SAPPPTGYGYT,TRBV20-1,TRBJ1-2
ASSPQGNTEAF,TRBV18,TRBJ1-1
ASSLGQDQPQH,TRBV12-3/TRBV12-4,TRBJ1-5
ASSLGGGQGSGYT,TRBV7-9,TRBJ1-2
ASSLAITVNGYT,TRBV7-9,TRBJ1-2
ASSLGLAGGQETQY,TRBV7-2,TRBJ2-5
ASSLALDYEQY,TRBV7-9,TRBJ2-7
ASSLPQACGYT,TRBV5-6,TRBJ1-2
ASSAGTVNHPQH,TRBV5-1,TRBJ1-5
ASGLAGIYEQY,TRBV9,TRBJ2-7
SARGGRRFESGNTIY,TRBV20-1,TRBJ1-3
ATSDFWQSYEQY,TRBV24-1,TRBJ2-7
ASSQGAGGGNEQF,TRBV4-3,TRBJ2-1
ASSRDTQETQY,TRBV7-9,TRBJ2-5
ASSLVEQGREQY,TRBV5-1,TRBJ2-7